This T cell receptor (beta chain) was found in a study of blood T cell repertoires in COVID-19. As for the study in general: The study drew acute and convalescent COVID-19 samples from the United States, Italy and Spain. Sources were T cells, B-cell-depleted T cells, or PBMCs; the material itself was cDNA or gDNA.

Germline loops: CDR1 LNHDA, CDR2 SQIVND (reference sequence). Trimming left V 5 bases short and J 5 bases short, with 10 bases between. The CDR3 runs 14 residues. Per the original data handling: Amplification with reference gene primers provided the estimates of nucleated cell counts. Profiled with immunoSEQ multiplex PCR; TCRdb holds only in-frame clones, not every one. D and trimming come from the DNA, and the V and J calls and clone size come from that table. The profile covers 210,000 or so clones, with around 80% appearing a single time and around 12% taken by the ten largest. Material: peripheral blood. This receptor was taken from a woman aged 35 to 49 with acute or convalescent COVID-19. The chain has TRBV19 and TRBJ1-6, with no clear D. The CDR3 DNA is TGTGCCAGTAGTCATCAGGCAGATAATTCACCCCTCCACTTT. It is translated as CASSHQADNSPLHF.